The TCR beta chain described here comes from a study of T cell changes during pregnancy in multiple sclerosis (dated by TCRdb to about 2019). At the level of the whole study: The study looked at changes in the T cell repertoire across pregnancy in women with multiple sclerosis.

The library was prepared using the immunoSEQ multiplex PCR assay. TCRdb carries this immuneACCESS record with in-frame sequences only. Its versions omit some clonotypes, under half of them owing to an unresolved V gene in the studies checked, with the rest unexplained. In all, the sample holds 90,000 to 100,000 clones, and 90% to 95% of those were seen once. The top ten clonotypes cover roughly 4% of the sample. On this clone itself: Its antigen is still unknown. Base qualities are missing; no much larger clone stands one base away.

The CDR3 goes from the cysteine to the phenylalanine over 14 residues. Left in the record is the CDR3 DNA by itself, 42 bases read in frame from the first base. V and J are truncated by 0 bases and 4 bases respectively, leaving an intervening sequence of 9 bases. From a lookup of the germline V gene, CDR1 and CDR2 are MNHEY and SVGAGI. The sequence links TRBV6-5 to TRBJ1-2; the D gene cannot be named for sure. Sequences were derived from peripheral blood, sampled in the first trimester of pregnancy. The clonotype comes from a female donor with multiple sclerosis, enrolled in a pregnancy study. The CDR3 region: CASSYSYPSYGYTF. Read as DNA, the sequence is TGTGCCAGCAGTTACTCGTACCCCAGCTATGGCTACACCTTC.